This T cell receptor (beta chain) was documented in a study of blood T cell repertoires in COVID-19. Clones were sequenced by immunoSEQ multiplex PCR, and TCRdb holds only the in-frame ones, with some missing. The repertoire has 110,000 to 150,000 clones, 80% of them found once; the top ten carry more than 4%. V lost 5 bases, J lost 2 bases, and 7 bases stayed unmatched. The CDR3 length is 17 residues. From germline, CDR1 is SGHVS and CDR2 FNYEAQ. The sample consisted of peripheral blood. This receptor was taken from a woman in her forties or fifties with acute or convalescent COVID-19. This chain connects TRBV7-6 to TRBJ2-5, with 14 bases lining up with TRBD2. In DNA form, the CDR3 reads TGTGCCAGCAGCAGACTAGCGGGGGGGGCAAAACAAGAGACCCAGTACTTC. This translates into CASSRLAGGAKQETQYF.